This TCR beta chain was identified during a study of T cell changes during pregnancy in multiple sclerosis. Per germline, CDR1 GTSNPN and CDR2 SVGIG (reference sequence). V was shortened by 0 bases and J by 2 bases, with 12 bases between the two germline ends. The CDR3 extends over 15 amino acids. Sequencing was performed with immunoSEQ multiplex PCR; in TCRdb, only in-frame clones are kept and a portion is missing. The sample lists approximately 27,000 clones, roughly nine tenths occurring once. This receptor was identified in a female donor with multiple sclerosis, enrolled in a pregnancy study. This rearrangement joins TRBV30 to TRBJ2-3, with D tentatively TRBD1 (6 bases). This specimen consisted of CD8+ T cells from peripheral blood mononuclear cells, obtained before pregnancy. CDR3 amino acids: CAWSVQGGYTDTQYF. The CDR3 nucleotides read TGTGCCTGGAGTGTACAAGGGGGATACACAGATACGCAGTATTTT.